This T cell receptor (beta chain) was sequenced for a study of early T cells in non-severe SARS-CoV-2 infection. About the research overall: Chains from this unsorted whole-blood bulk RNA could not be paired.

With 2 bases clipped from V and 4 bases from J, the junction kept 12 bases outside the gene matches. The CDR3 spans 16 residues. From germline, CDR1 is DFQATT and CDR2 SNEGSKA (reference sequence). Attachment of unique molecular identifiers to individual cDNA molecules was performed. TCRdb re-analysed the 5' RACE reads in MiXCR, keeping a single row per CDR3 protein. The profile shows 98,000 or so distinct CDR3 sequences, about 12% of them singletons. This clonotype showed up many times. The TCR sequence derives from an adult who was a healthcare worker with PCR-confirmed SARS-CoV-2 infection or an uninfected control (not recorded which). V gene TRBV20-1 combines with J gene TRBJ2-5; 8 nucleotides align to TRBD2. Sample: whole blood. CDR3 in DNA: TGCAGTGCTAGACCCCAGAGACTAGCGAGGGGAGAGACCCAGTACTTC. Translation: CSARPQRLARGETQYF.